Listed below are T cell receptor beta chains from one sample, sequenced in a study of cytomegalovirus exposure and HLA in healthy donors. The table came from immunoSEQ multiplex PCR; TCRdb's copy has only in-frame clones and leaves some out. Of 150,000 to 200,000 clones in the sample, around 78% are singletons; the top ten hold about 3.1%. The sequenced sample was PBMCs. These receptors were collected from a woman between 45 and 65 years old in good health and CMV-seropositive. Both conserved end residues are part of each CDR3. Fields, in order: V gene, D gene, clone size, J gene, CDR3 DNA, CDR3 protein. D genes are given only for firm matches. The size of a clone is reported for some rows only, either as once, few or many, or as a class for expanded clones.

TRBV30	TRBD2	few	TRBJ2-3	TGTGCCTGGACGCCGGGAGGAGATACGCAGTATTTT	CAWTPGGDTQYF
TRBV12-5	.	.	TRBJ2-1	TGTGCTAGTGCCTCACCTTCCCGAGGCTACAATGAGCAGTTCTTC	CASASPSRGYNEQFF
TRBV30	TRBD1	once	TRBJ1-3	TGTGCCTGGAGTCCCCGGGACAGGGGGCTAGGAAACACCATATATTTT	CAWSPRDRGLGNTIYF
TRBV5-6	.	.	TRBJ1-2	TGTGCCTCTCACCTCGCGGCCACGGACTATGGCTACACTTTC	CASHLAATDYGYTF
TRBV2	TRBD2	.	TRBJ2-3	TGTGCCAGCACTTCCATAGCGGGGGGGGCAGATACGCAGTATTTT	CASTSIAGGADTQYF
TRBV5-1	.	.	TRBJ2-2	TGCGCCAGCAGCTTGGTTCAGGGATCTGCCGGGGAGCTGTTTTTT	CASSLVQGSAGELFF
TRBV28	.	.	TRBJ2-7	TGTGCCAGCAGAGGGAACAGGGTCCGGGGCGAGCAGTACTTC	CASRGNRVRGEQYF
TRBV14	.	.	TRBJ1-4	TGTGCCAGCAGCAAAAGGGGGACGGGGACCTATAATGAAAAACTGTTTTTT	CASSKRGTGTYNEKLFF
TRBV11-1	.	.	TRBJ2-5	TGTGCCAGCAGCCGGACACAAGAGACCCAGTACTTC	CASSRTQETQYF
TRBV14	.	.	TRBJ1-1	TGTGCCAGCAGCCAAGATCTATTAGTCGGTGTGAACACTGAAGCTTTCTTT	CASSQDLLVGVNTEAFF
TRBV28	TRBD1	.	TRBJ1-1	TGTGCCAGCAGTTCCCCTAATCGACAGGGGCGGACTGAAGCTTTCTTT	CASSSPNRQGRTEAFF
TRBV2	.	.	TRBJ1-1	TGTGCCAGCAGTGTGGAGGGAAACACTGAAGCTTTCTTT	CASSVEGNTEAFF
TRBV6-5	TRBD1	.	TRBJ2-7	TGTGCCAGCAGTCTTAGGACAGGGACGAGGTACGAGCAGTACTTC	CASSLRTGTRYEQYF
TRBV7-3	TRBD2	.	TRBJ2-2	TGTGCCAGCAGCTTAAGGTCAGCGGGAAACACCGGGGAGCTGTTTTTT	CASSLRSAGNTGELFF
TRBV2	TRBD1	.	TRBJ1-5	TGTGCCAGCAAGGGACAGGGGGATCAGCCCCAGCATTTT	CASKGQGDQPQHF
TRBV4-2	TRBD1	.	TRBJ2-1	TGTGCCAGCAGCCAACTCCTCAGGGGGAGCTCCTACAATGAGCAGTTCTTC	CASSQLLRGSSYNEQFF
TRBV5-4	.	.	TRBJ2-5	TGTGCCAGCAGCTTGGGTGGGGGACTTTGGGAGACCCAGTACTTC	CASSLGGGLWETQYF
TRBV30	.	.	TRBJ1-3	TGTGCCTGGCACAGGGCGGCTGGAAACACCATATATTTT	CAWHRAAGNTIYF
TRBV7-2	TRBD2	.	TRBJ2-7	TGTGCCAGCTTGCCCACTAGCGGGAGTTCCTACGAGCAGTACTTC	CASLPTSGSSYEQYF
TRBV4-3	TRBD1	once	TRBJ1-2	TGCGCCAGCAGCCCTCGACAGGGAGGCTACACCTTC	CASSPRQGGYTF
TRBV5-1	TRBD2	.	TRBJ2-3	TGCGCCAGCAGAAACACGGGGGGGAACACAGATACGCAGTATTTT	CASRNTGGNTDTQYF
TRBV6-5	.	.	TRBJ1-2	TGTGCCAGCAGTTACTCGACCCACAGCAACTATGGCTACACCTTC	CASSYSTHSNYGYTF
TRBV7-9	.	.	TRBJ2-2	TGTGCCAGTAGCTTAAGTGTAGGCAGCGTTTCGAACACCGGGGAGCTGTTTTTT	CASSLSVGSVSNTGELFF
TRBV10-3	TRBD2	.	TRBJ2-1	TGTGCCATCAGTGAGGGACTAGCGGGATTCAATGAGCAGTTCTTC	CAISEGLAGFNEQFF
TRBV14	.	.	TRBJ1-4	TGTGCCAGCAGCCAAGAGCGGGGGCAGGCTAATGAAAAACTGTTTTTT	CASSQERGQANEKLFF
TRBV28	.	.	TRBJ1-5	TGTGCCAGCAGTCCCCAACGAGGGTTGGCGGGCCAGCCCCAGCATTTT	CASSPQRGLAGQPQHF
TRBV5-6	TRBD2	.	TRBJ2-1	TGTGCCAGCAGCTTGGGGGGCGGGGGGGCTTTCTCCTACAATGAGCAGTTCTTC	CASSLGGGGAFSYNEQFF
TRBV5-5	TRBD1	.	TRBJ1-1	TGTGCCAGCAGCTCGGACAGGGGGGACACTGAAGCTTTCTTT	CASSSDRGDTEAFF
TRBV4-1	TRBD1	few	TRBJ2-7	TGCGCCAGCAGCCGGGGACAGGGACAACCGGAGCAGTACTTC	CASSRGQGQPEQYF
TRBV4-3	TRBD1	.	TRBJ1-4	TGCGCCAGCAGCCCCAGTCAGGGGGCAGGTGAAAAACTGTTTTTT	CASSPSQGAGEKLFF
TRBV28	.	few	TRBJ1-4	TGTGCCAGCAGTTGGAGTGTGACTAATGAAAAACTGTTTTTT	CASSWSVTNEKLFF
TRBV30	TRBD1	.	TRBJ1-3	TGTGCCTGGAACGGGGACAGGATCTCTGGAAACACCATATATTTT	CAWNGDRISGNTIYF
TRBV2	TRBD1	.	TRBJ1-5	TGTGCCAGCAGTACAGACAGGGGCGATCAGCCCCAGCATTTT	CASSTDRGDQPQHF
TRBV18	TRBD1	once	TRBJ2-1	TGTGCCAGCTCACCTTACAGGGGGCGCGGGTCCTACAATGAGCAGTTCTTC	CASSPYRGRGSYNEQFF
TRBV5-1	.	.	TRBJ2-5	TGCGCCAGCAGCTTCAAACAGGGAGGGCTAATCCAGACCCAGTACTTC	CASSFKQGGLIQTQYF